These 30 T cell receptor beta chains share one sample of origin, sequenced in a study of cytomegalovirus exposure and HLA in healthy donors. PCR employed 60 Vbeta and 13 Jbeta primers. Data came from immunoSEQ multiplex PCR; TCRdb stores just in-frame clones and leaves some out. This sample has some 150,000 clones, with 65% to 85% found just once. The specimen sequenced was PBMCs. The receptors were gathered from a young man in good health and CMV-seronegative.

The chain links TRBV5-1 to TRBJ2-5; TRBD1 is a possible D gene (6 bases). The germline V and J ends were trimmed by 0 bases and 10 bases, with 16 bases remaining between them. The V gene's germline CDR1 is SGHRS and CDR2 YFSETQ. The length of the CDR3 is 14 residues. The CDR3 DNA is TGCGCCAGCAGCTTGGCCAGGGGTCAGATGGACCAGTACTTC. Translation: CASSLARGQMDQYF. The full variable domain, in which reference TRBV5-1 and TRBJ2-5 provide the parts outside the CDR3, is KAGVTQTPRYLIKTRGQQVTLSCSPISGHRSVSWYQQTPGQGLQFLFEYFSETQRNKGNFPGRFSGRQFSNSRSEMNVSTLELGDSALYLCASSLARGQMDQYFGPGTRLLVL.

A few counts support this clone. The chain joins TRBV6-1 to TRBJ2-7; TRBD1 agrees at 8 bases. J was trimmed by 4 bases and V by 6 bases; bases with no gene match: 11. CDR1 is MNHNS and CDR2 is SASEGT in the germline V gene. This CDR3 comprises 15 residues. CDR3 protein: CASSEVAGGRYEQYV. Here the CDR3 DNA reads TGTGCCAGCAGCGAGGTGGCAGGGGGCAGGTACGAGCAGTACGTC.

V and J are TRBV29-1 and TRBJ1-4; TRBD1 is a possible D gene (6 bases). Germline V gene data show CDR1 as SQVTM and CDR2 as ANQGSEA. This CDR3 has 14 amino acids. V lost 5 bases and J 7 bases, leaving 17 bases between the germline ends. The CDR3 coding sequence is TGCAGCGTTTCCCCCGGGACACAAGCTGAAAAACTGTTTTTT. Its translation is CSVSPGTQAEKLFF.

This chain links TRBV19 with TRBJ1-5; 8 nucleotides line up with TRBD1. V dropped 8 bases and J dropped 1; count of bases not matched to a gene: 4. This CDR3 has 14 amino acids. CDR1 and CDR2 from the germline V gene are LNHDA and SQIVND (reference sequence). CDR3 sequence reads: CASATGASNQPQHF. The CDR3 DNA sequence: TGTGCCAGTGCGACAGGGGCGAGCAATCAGCCCCAGCATTTT.

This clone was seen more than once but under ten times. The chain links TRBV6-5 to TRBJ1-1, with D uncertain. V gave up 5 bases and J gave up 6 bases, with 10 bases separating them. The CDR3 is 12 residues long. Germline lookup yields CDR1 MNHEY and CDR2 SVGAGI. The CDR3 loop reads CASSIPQAEAFF. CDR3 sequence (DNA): TGTGCCAGCAGTATCCCGCAGGCTGAAGCTTTCTTT.

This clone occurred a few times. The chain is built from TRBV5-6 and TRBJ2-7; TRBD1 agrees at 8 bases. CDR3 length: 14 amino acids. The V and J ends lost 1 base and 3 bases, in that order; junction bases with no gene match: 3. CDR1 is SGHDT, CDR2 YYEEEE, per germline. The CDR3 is CASSLWDRHYEQYF. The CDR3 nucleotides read TGTGCCAGCAGCTTGTGGGACAGGCACTACGAGCAGTACTTC.

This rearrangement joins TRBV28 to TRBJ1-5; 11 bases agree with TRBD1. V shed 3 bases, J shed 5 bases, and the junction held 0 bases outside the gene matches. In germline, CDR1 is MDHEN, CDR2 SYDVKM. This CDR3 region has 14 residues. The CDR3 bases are TGTGCCAGCAGTTTGGACAGGGGGCATCAGCCCCAGCATTTT. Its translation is CASSLDRGHQPQHF. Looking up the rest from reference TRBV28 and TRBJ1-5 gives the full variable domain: DVKVTQSSRYLVKRTGEKVFLECVQDMDHENMFWYRQDPGLGLRLIYFSYDVKMKEKGDIPEGYSVSREKKERFSLILESASTNQTSMYLCASSLDRGHQPQHFGDGTRLSIL.

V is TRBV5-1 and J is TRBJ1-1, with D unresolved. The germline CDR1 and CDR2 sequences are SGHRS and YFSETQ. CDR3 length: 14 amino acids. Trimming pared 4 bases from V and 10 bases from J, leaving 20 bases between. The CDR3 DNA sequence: TGCGCCAGCAGCACGGCTCCGGGATCTCCAGGAGCTTTCTTT. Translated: CASSTAPGSPGAFF.

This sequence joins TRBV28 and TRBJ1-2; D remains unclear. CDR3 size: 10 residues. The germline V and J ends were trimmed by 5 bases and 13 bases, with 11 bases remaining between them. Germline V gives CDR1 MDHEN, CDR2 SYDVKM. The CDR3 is CASSRHDSTF. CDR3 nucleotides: TGTGCCAGCAGTCGCCACGATAGCACCTTC.

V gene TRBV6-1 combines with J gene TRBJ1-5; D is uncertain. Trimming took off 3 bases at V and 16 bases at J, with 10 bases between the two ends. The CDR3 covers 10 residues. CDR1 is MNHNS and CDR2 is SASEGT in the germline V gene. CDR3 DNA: TGTGCCAGCAGTGACTACAGTCAACATTTT. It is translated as CASSDYSQHF.

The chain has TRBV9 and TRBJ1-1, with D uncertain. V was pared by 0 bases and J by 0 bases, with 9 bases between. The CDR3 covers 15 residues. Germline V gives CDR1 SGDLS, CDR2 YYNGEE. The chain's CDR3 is CASSVGEGLNTEAFF. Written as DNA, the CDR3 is TGTGCCAGCAGCGTAGGTGAGGGTTTGAACACTGAAGCTTTCTTT.

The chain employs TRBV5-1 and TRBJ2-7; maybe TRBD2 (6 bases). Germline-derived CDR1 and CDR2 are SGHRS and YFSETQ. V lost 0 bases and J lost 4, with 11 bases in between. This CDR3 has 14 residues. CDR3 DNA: TGCGCCAGCAGCTTGGGTAGCGGTATATACGAGCAGTACTTC. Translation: CASSLGSGIYEQYF.

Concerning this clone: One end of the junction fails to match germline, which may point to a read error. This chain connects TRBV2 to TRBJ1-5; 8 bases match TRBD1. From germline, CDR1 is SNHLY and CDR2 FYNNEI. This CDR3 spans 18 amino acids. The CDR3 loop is CASREGTGESRSNQPQHF. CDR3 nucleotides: TGTGCCAGCAGGGAAGGGACAGGAGAAAGCAGGAGCAATCAGCCCCAGCATTTT. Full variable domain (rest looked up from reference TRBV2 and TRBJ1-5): EPEVTQTPSHQVTQMGQEVILRCVPISNHLYFYWYRQILGQKVEFLVSFYNNEISEKSEIFDDQFSVERPDGSNFTLKIRSTKLEDSAMYFCASREGTGESRSNQPQHFGDGTRLSIL.

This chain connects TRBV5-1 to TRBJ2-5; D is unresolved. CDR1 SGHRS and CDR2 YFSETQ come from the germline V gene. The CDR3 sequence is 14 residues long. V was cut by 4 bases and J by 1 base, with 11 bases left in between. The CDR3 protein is CASSLKAFQETQYF. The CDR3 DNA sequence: TGCGCCAGCAGCCTAAAAGCGTTCCAAGAGACCCAGTACTTC.

The CDR3 region has the DNA TGTGCCAGCAGTTTCCAGGGGGCAGGGGCAACTAATGAAAAACTGTTTTTT. It codes for CASSFQGAGATNEKLFF. This chain connects TRBV28 to TRBJ1-4; 8 bases are a match to TRBD1. The length of the CDR3 is 17 residues. Germline CDR1 reads MDHEN; CDR2 reads SYDVKM. The junction had 6 bases not matched to a gene; V was cut back by 3 bases and J by 0 bases. Complete variable domain (other parts from reference TRBV28 and TRBJ1-4): DVKVTQSSRYLVKRTGEKVFLECVQDMDHENMFWYRQDPGLGLRLIYFSYDVKMKEKGDIPEGYSVSREKKERFSLILESASTNQTSMYLCASSFQGAGATNEKLFFGSGTQLSVL.

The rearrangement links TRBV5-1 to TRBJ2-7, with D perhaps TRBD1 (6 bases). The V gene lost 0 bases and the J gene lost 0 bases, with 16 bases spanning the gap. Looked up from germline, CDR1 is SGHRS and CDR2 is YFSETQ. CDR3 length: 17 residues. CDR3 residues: CASSLGIDRIGSYEQYF. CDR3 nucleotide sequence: TGCGCCAGCAGCTTGGGAATCGACAGGATTGGCTCCTACGAGCAGTACTTC. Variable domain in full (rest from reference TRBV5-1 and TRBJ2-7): KAGVTQTPRYLIKTRGQQVTLSCSPISGHRSVSWYQQTPGQGLQFLFEYFSETQRNKGNFPGRFSGRQFSNSRSEMNVSTLELGDSALYLCASSLGIDRIGSYEQYFGPGTRLTVT.

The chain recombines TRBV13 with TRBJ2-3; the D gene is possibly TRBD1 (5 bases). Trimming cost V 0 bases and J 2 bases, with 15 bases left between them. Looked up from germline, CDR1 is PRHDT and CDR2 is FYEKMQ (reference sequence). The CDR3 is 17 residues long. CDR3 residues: CASSLGPQGGYTDTQYF. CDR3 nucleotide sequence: TGTGCCAGCAGCTTAGGTCCCCAGGGTGGGTACACAGATACGCAGTATTTT.

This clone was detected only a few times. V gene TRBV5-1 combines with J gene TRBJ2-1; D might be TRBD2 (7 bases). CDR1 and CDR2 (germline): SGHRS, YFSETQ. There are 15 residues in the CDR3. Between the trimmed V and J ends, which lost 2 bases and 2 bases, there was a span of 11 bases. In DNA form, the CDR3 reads TGCGCCAGCAGCTTCCGGGGGGCGACCTACAATGAGCAGTTCTTC. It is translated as CASSFRGATYNEQFF. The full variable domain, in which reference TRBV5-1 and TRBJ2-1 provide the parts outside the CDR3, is KAGVTQTPRYLIKTRGQQVTLSCSPISGHRSVSWYQQTPGQGLQFLFEYFSETQRNKGNFPGRFSGRQFSNSRSEMNVSTLELGDSALYLCASSFRGATYNEQFFGPGTRLTVL.

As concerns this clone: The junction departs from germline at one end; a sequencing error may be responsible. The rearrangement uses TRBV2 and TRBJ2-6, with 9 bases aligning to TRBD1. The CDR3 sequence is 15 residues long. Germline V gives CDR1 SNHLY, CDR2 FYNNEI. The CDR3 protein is CASSLQGAGANGLTF. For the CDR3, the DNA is TGTGCCAGCAGTCTACAGGGGGCTGGGGCCAACGGCCTGACTTTC.

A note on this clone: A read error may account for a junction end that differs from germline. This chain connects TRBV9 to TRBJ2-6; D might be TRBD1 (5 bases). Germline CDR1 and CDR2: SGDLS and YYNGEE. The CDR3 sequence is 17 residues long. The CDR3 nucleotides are TGTGCCAGCAGCGTAGTCCCCGCGGCCTCTGGGGCCAACGGCCTGACTTTC. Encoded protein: CASSVVPAASGANGLTF.

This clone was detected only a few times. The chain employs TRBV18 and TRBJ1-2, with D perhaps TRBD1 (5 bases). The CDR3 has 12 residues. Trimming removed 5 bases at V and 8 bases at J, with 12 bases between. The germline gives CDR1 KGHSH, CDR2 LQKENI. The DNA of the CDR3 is TGTGCCAGCTCAGCCCGGGACTCCGGCTACACCTTC. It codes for CASSARDSGYTF.

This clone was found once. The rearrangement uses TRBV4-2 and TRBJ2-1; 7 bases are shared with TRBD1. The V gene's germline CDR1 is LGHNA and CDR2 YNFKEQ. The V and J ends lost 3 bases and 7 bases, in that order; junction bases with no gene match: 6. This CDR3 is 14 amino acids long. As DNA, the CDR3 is TGTGCCAGCAGCCATGAGGGGGCGGAGAATGAGCAGTTCTTC. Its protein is CASSHEGAENEQFF.

CDR3 in amino acids: CASSLSHGAGPDTEAFF. In DNA form, the CDR3 reads TGTGCCAGCAGCTTATCTCACGGCGCAGGGCCCGACACTGAAGCTTTCTTT. The rearrangement uses TRBV7-9 and TRBJ1-1; tentatively, D is TRBD1 (5 bases). CDR3 length: 17 residues. In germline, CDR1 is SEHNR, CDR2 FQNEAQ (reference sequence). V shed 2 bases and J shed 3 bases, with 19 bases lying between them.

The CDR3 spells CASSLGILGQDYGYTF. The CDR3 DNA is TGCGCCAGCAGCTTGGGTATTTTGGGGCAGGACTATGGCTACACCTTC. This chain connects TRBV5-1 to TRBJ1-2; maybe TRBD1 (5 bases). The germline CDR1 and CDR2 sequences are SGHRS and YFSETQ. CDR3 length equals 16 residues. The germline V and J ends were trimmed by 0 bases and 3 bases, with 15 bases remaining between them.

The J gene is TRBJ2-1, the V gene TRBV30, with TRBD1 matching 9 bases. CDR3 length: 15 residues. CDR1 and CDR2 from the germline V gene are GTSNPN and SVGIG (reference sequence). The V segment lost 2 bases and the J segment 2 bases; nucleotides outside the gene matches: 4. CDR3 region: CAWSTGTGTYNEQFF. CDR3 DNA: TGTGCCTGGAGTACCGGGACAGGGACCTACAATGAGCAGTTCTTC.

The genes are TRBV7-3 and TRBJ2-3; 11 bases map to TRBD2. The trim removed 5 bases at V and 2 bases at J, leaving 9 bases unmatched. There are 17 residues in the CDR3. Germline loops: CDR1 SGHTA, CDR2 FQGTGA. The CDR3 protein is CASSHSSGGTPTDTQYF. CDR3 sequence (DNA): TGTGCCAGCAGCCACTCTAGCGGGGGGACCCCCACAGATACGCAGTATTTT.

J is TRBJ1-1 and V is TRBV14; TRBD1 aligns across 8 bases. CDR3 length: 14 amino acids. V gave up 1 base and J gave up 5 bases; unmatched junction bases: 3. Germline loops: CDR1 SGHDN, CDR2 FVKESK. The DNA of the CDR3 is TGTGCCAGCAGCCAAGTCAGGGGGCCTACTGAAGCTTTCTTT. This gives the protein CASSQVRGPTEAFF.

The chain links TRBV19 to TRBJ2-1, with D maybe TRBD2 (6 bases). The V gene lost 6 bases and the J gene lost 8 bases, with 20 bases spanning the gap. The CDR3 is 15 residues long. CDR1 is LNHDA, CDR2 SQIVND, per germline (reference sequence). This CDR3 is CASRHRAGNLYEQFF. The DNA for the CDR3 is TGTGCCAGTAGACACCGGGCGGGGAACTTATATGAGCAGTTCTTC.

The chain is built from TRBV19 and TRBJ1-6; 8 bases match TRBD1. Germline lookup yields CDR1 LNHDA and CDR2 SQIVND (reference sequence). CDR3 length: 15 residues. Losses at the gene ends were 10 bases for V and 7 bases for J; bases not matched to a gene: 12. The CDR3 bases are TGTGCCACTAAAGTCTCAGGGGGCACGAATTCACCCCTCCACTTT. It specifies CATKVSGGTNSPLHF.

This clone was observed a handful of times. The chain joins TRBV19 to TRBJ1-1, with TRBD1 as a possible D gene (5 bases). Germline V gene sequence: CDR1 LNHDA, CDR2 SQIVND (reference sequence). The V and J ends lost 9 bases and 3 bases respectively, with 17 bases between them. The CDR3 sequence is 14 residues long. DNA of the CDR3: TGTGCCAGCAGCCCTCAGGGAAGGGACACTGAAGCTTTCTTT. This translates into CASSPQGRDTEAFF.